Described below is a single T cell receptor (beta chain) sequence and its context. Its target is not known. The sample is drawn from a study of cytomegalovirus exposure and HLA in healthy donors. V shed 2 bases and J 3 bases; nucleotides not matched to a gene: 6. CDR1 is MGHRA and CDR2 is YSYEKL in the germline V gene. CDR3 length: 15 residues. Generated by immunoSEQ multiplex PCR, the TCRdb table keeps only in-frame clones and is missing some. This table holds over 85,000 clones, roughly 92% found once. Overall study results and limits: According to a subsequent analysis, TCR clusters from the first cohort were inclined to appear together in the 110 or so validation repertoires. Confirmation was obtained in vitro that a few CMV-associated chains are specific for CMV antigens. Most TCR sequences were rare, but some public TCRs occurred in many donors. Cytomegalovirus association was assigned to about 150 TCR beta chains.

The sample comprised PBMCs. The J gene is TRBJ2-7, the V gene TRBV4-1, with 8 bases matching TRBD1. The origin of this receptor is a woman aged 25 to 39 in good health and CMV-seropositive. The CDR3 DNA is TGCGCCAGCAGCCAAAGACAGGGGCAAATCTACGAGCAGTACTTC. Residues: CASSQRQGQIYEQYF.